This TCR beta chain was sequenced for a study of cytomegalovirus exposure and HLA in healthy donors. The germline V gene has CDR1 WNHNN and CDR2 SYGVQD (reference sequence). The V end was cut by 6 bases, the J end by 7 bases, with 11 bases between. CDR3 length: 12 residues. The PCR was carried out with 60 Vbeta primers and 13 Jbeta primers. Sequenced by immunoSEQ multiplex PCR; TCRdb stores in-frame clones only, minus some. The sample has about 110,000 clones, 65% to 90% seen once. What was sequenced was PBMCs. The V and J genes are TRBV10-1 and TRBJ2-3; D is perhaps TRBD2 (6 bases). The source of this sequence is a woman in her 30s in good health and CMV-seronegative. In nucleotides, the CDR3 is TGCGCCAGCAGGGAGGGCTCAAATACGCAGTATTTT. Residues: CASREGSNTQYF.